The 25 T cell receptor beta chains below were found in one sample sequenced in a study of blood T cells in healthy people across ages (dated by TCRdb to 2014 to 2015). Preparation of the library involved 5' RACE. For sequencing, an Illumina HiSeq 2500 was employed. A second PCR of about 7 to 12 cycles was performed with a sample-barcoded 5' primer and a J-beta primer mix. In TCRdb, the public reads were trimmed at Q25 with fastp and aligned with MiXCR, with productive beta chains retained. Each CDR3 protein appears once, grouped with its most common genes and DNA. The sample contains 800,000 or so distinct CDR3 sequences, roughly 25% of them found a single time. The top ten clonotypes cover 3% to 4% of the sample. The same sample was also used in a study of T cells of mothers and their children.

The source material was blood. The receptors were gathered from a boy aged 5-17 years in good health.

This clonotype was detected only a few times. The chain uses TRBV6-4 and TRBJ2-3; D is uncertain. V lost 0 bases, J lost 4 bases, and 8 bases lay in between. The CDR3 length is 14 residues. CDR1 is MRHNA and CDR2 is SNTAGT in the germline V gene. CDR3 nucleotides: TGTGCCAGCAGTGACTCTCCCGGCTCAGATACGCAGTATTTT. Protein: CASSDSPGSDTQYF.

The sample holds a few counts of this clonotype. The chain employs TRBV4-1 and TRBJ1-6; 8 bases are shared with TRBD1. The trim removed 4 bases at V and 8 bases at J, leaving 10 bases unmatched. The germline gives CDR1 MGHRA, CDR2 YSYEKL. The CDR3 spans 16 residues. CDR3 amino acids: CASSPITGGEDSPLHF. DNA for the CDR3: TGCGCCAGCAGCCCTATCACAGGGGGTGAGGATTCACCCCTCCACTTT.

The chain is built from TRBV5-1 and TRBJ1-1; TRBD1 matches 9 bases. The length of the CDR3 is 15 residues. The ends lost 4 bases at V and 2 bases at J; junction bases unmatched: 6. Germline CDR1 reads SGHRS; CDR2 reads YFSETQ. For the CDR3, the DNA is TGCGCCAGCAGCCATGGGACAGGGAGAAACACTGAAGCTTTCTTT. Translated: CASSHGTGRNTEAFF.

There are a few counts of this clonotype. Here the CDR3 reads CASSFSVGSYEQYF. The DNA for the CDR3 is TGTGCCAGCAGTTTTTCAGTGGGGTCCTACGAGCAGTACTTC. This chain uses TRBV27 with TRBJ2-7; no firm D call. This CDR3 is 14 amino acids long. Germline CDR1 reads MNHEY; CDR2 reads SMNVEV (reference sequence). The V end lost 3 bases, the J end lost 1 base, and 10 bases lay between the germline ends.

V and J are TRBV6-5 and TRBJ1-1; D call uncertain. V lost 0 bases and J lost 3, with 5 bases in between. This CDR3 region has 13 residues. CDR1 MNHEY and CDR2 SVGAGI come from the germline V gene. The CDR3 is CASSYSRDTEAFF. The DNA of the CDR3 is TGTGCCAGCAGTTACTCCCGGGACACTGAAGCTTTCTTT.

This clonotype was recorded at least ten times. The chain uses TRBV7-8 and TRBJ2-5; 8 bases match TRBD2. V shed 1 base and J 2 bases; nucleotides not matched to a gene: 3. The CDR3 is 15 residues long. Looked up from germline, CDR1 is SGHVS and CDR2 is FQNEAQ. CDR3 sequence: CASSLGPSGQETQYF. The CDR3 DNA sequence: TGTGCCAGCAGCTTAGGCCCTAGCGGGCAAGAGACCCAGTACTTC.

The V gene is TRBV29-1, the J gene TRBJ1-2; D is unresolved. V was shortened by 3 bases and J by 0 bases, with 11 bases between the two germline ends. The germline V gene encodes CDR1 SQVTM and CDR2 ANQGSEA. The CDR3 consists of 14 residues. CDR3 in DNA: TGCAGCGTTGACGAGCGCACGCCTAACTATGGCTACACCTTC. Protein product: CSVDERTPNYGYTF.

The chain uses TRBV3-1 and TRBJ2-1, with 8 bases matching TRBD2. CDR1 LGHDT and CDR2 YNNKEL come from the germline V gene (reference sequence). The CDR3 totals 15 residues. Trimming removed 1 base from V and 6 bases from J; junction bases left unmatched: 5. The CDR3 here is CASSQVAGGPNEQFF. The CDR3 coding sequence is TGTGCCAGCAGCCAAGTTGCGGGGGGCCCCAATGAGCAGTTCTTC.

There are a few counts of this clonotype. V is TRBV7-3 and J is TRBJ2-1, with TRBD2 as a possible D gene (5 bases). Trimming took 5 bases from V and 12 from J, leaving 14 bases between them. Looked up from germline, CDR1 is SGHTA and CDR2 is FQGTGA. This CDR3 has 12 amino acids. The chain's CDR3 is CASSADGVSQFF. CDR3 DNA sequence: TGTGCCAGCAGCGCGGACGGGGTGTCGCAGTTCTTC.

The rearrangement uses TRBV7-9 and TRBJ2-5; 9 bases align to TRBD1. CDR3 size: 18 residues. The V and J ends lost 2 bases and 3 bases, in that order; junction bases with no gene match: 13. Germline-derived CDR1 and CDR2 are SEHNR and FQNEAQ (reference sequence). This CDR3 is CASSLSGQGRSYEETQYF. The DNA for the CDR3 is TGTGCCAGCAGCTTATCGGGACAGGGAAGGAGTTACGAAGAGACCCAGTACTTC.

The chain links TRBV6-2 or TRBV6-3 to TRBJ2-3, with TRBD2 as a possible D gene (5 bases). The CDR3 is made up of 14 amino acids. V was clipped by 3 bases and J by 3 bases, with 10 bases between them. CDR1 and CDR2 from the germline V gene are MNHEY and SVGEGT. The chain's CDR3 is CASSYQRGTDTQYF. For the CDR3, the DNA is TGTGCCAGCAGTTATCAAAGAGGGACAGATACGCAGTATTTT.

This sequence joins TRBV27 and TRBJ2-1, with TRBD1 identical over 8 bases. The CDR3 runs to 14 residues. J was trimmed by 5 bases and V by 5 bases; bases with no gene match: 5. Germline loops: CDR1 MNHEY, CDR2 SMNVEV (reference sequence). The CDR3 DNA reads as TGTGCCAGCAGTCCAACGACAGGGGACAATGAGCAGTTCTTC. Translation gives CASSPTTGDNEQFF.

The CDR3 region is CSARSGSYEQYF. CDR3 sequence (DNA): TGCAGTGCTAGATCAGGGTCCTACGAGCAGTACTTC. The rearrangement links TRBV20-1 to TRBJ2-7; perhaps TRBD1 as D (5 bases). The CDR3 loop spans 12 amino acids. The V and J ends lost 2 bases and 1 base respectively, with 6 bases between them. Germline loops: CDR1 DFQATT, CDR2 SNEGSKA (reference sequence).

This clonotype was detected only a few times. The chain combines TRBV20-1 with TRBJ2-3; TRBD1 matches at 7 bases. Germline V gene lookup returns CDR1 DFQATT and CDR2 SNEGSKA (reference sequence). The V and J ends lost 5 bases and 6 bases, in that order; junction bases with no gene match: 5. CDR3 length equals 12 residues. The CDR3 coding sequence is TGCAGTGCTCTCGACAGGGTGGATACGCAGTATTTT. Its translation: CSALDRVDTQYF.

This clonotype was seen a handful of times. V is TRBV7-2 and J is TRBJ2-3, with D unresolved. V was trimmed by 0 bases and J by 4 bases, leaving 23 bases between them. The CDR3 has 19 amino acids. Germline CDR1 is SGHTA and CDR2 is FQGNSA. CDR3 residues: CASSLAPALVGVGSDTQYF. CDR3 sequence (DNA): TGTGCCAGCAGCTTAGCCCCGGCCCTAGTTGGGGTGGGGTCAGATACGCAGTATTTT.

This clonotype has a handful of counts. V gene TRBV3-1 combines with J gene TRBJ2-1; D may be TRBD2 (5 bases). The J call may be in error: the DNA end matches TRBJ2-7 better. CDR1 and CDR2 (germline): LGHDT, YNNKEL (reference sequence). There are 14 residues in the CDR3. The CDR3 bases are TGTGCCAGCAGCCAAGGATCCGGGGTAGGCGAGCAGTACTTC. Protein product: CASSQGSGVGEQYF.

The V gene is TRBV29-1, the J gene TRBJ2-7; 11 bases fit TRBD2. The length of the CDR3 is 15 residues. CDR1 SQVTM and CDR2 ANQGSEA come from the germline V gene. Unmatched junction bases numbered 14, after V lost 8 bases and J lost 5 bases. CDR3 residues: CSYTGASGRLDEQYF. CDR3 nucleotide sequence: TGCAGCTACACTGGGGCTAGCGGGAGGCTCGACGAGCAGTACTTC.

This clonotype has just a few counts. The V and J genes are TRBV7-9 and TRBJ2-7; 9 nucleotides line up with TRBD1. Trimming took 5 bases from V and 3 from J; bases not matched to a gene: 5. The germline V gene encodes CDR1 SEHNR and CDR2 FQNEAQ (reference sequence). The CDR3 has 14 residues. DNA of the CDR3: TGTGCCAGCAGCGCCGGGACAGGGTACTACGAGCAGTACTTC. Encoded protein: CASSAGTGYYEQYF.

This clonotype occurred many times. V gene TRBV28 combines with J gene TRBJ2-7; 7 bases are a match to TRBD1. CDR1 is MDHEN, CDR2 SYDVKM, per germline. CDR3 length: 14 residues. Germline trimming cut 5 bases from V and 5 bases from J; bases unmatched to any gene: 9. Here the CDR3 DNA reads TGTGCCAGCAGTCCCTACAGGGGTGAAGACGAGCAGTACTTC. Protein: CASSPYRGEDEQYF.

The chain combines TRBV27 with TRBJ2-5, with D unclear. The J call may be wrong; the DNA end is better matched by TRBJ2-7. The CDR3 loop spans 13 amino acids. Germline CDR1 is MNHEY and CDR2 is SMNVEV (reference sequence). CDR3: CASSSPDTDEQYF. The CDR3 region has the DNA TGTGCCAGCAGTTCCCCCGACACAGACGAGCAGTACTTC.

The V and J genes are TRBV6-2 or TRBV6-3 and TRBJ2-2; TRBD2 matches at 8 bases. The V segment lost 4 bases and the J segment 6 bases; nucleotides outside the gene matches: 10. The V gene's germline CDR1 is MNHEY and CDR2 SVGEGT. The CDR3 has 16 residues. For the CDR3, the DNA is TGTGCCAGCAGTTTTCCTATAAGCGGGGGCCCCGGGGAGCTGTTTTTT. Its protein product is CASSFPISGGPGELFF.

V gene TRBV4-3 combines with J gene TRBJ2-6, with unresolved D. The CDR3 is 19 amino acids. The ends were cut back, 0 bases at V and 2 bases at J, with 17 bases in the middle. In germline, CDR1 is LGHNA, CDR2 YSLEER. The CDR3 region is CASSQDLATGGPGANVLTF. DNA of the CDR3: TGCGCCAGCAGCCAAGATTTGGCGACGGGTGGGCCTGGGGCCAACGTCCTGACTTTC.

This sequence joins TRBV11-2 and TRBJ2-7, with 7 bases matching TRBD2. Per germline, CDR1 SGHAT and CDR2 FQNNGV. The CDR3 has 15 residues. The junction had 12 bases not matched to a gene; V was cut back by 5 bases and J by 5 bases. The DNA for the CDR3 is TGTGCCAGCAGCCAAGCGGGGCGGCCGCCAGACGAGCAGTACTTC. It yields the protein CASSQAGRPPDEQYF.

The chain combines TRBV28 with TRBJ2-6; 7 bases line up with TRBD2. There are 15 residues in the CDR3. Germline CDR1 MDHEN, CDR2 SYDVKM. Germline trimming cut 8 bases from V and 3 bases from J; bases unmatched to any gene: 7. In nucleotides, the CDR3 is TGTGCCAGCCGGGGAGGGGTAGGTGGGGCCAACGTCCTGACTTTC. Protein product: CASRGGVGGANVLTF.

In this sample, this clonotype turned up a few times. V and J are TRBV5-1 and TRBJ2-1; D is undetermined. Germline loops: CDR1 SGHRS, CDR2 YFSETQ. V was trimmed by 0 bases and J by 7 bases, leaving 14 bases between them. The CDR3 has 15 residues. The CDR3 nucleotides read TGCGCCAGCAGCTTGGATCATGGGCAGGTGAATGAGCAGTTCTTC. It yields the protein CASSLDHGQVNEQFF.